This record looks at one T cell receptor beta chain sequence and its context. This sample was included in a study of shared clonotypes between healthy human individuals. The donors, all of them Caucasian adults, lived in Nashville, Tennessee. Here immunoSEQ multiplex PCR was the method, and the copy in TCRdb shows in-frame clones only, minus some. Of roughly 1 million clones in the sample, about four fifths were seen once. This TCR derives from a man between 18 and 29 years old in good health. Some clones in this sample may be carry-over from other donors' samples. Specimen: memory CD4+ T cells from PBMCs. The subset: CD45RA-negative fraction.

CDR3 amino acids: CASRPPGGGYTF. The CDR3 DNA follows: TGTGCCAGCCGCCCCCCCGGCGGGGGCTACACCTTC. The gene calls are TRBV27 and TRBJ1-2; no reliable D call. The V gene lost 8 bases and the J gene lost 8 bases, with 15 bases spanning the gap. The CDR3 is 12 amino acids. In germline, CDR1 is MNHEY, CDR2 SMNVEV (reference sequence).